Listed below are T cell receptor beta chains from one sample, sequenced in a study of technical replicates of blood from a few donors. Generated by immunoSEQ multiplex PCR, the TCRdb table keeps only in-frame clones and is missing some. This table has tens of thousands of clones, around 97% appearing once. The specimen was T cells isolated from PBMCs. These receptors were obtained from a human donor in good health. Each CDR3 is given with its conserved first and last residue. D genes are given only for firm matches. Some rows mark clone size as missing; the rest say once, few, many or name a class of expanded clone.

>TRBJ1-1|-|-|TRBV5-1|14
TGCGCCAGCAGCTTGTTTCCTGAGGGCACTGAAGCTTTCTTT
CASSLFPEGTEAFF
>TRBJ1-2|-|-|TRBV28|15
TGTGCCAGCAGTCCGGCTGCCGGCGGGGTCTATGGCTACACCTTC
CASSPAAGGVYGYTF
>TRBJ2-7|-|-|TRBV11-2|15
TGTGCCAGCAGCTTAGTCATGGGACACGGCTACGAGCAGTACTTC
CASSLVMGHGYEQYF
>TRBJ2-7|-|-|TRBV28|14
TGTGCCAGCAGTTCTCAGACAGTCTCCTACGAGCAGTACTTC
CASSSQTVSYEQYF
>TRBJ2-1|TRBD2|once|TRBV4-2|18
TGTGCCAGCAGCCAAGAGGCCCCCCTAGCGGGAGTCCTCAATGAGCAGTTCTTC
CASSQEAPLAGVLNEQFF
>TRBJ2-1|-|-|TRBV10-3|14
TGTGCCATCACGGCAGGGATCCCCTACAATGAGCAGTTCTTC
CAITAGIPYNEQFF
>TRBJ2-4|TRBD1|-|TRBV30|15
TGTGCCTGGAGTTCCCGGACAGGGATCTCTAACATTCAGTACTTC
CAWSSRTGISNIQYF
>TRBJ2-5|-|-|TRBV25-1|15
TGTGCCAGCAGTGAATATGAGGGGGTCCAGGAGACCCAGTACTTC
CASSEYEGVQETQYF
>TRBJ2-3|TRBD2|-|TRBV7-7|16
TGTGCCAGCAGCCGAACTAGCGGGAGGCTAACAGATACGCAGTATTTT
CASSRTSGRLTDTQYF
>TRBJ2-1|TRBD1|-|TRBV5-4|12
TGTGTAGAGGGGGCCCCATACAATGAGCAGTTCTTC
CVEGAPYNEQFF
>TRBJ1-5|TRBD1|-|TRBV28|18
TGTGCCAGCAGCTCCGGGACAGGTGTGGGGTATAGCAATCAGCCCCAGCATTTT
CASSSGTGVGYSNQPQHF
>TRBJ2-7|TRBD1|few|TRBV29-1|13
TGCAGCGGTGGGGACAGGAATGGCAACGAGCAGTACTTC
CSGGDRNGNEQYF
>TRBJ2-3|TRBD1|-|TRBV29-1|13
TGCAGCGCCGACAGGGGACACACAGATACGCAGTATTTT
CSADRGHTDTQYF
>TRBJ1-4|-|-|TRBV5-4|14
TGTGCCAGCAGCTCGCGGGAGGGCGGTGAAAAACTGTTTTTT
CASSSREGGEKLFF
>TRBJ1-2|TRBD1|once|TRBV7-9|17
TGTGCCAGCAGCTTTGGGACAGGGATCCTTGAAGGCTATGGCTACACCTTC
CASSFGTGILEGYGYTF
>TRBJ2-7|-|-|TRBV6-5|12
TGTGCCAGCAGTTACACGGGCTACGAGCAGTACTTC
CASSYTGYEQYF
>TRBJ1-4|-|-|TRBV28|15
TGTGCCAGCGTCCACAAGGGGGGGATTAATGAAAAACTGTTTTTT
CASVHKGGINEKLFF
>TRBJ2-3|-|-|TRBV19|11
TGTGCCAGTAGTTCAGGGGTCTCGCAGTATTTT
CASSSGVSQYF
>TRBJ2-3|-|-|TRBV5-1|14
TGCGCCAGCAGCCTCGAGTCCATCGGGGATACGCAGTATTTT
CASSLESIGDTQYF
>TRBJ1-1|-|-|TRBV6-1|13
TGTGCCAGCAGTGAGCGGGGGTACACTGAAGCTTTCTTT
CASSERGYTEAFF
>TRBJ2-3|TRBD1|-|TRBV5-6|16
TGTGCCAGCAGCTCGGACAGGGCTTGGGTCGTTACTACGCAGTATTTT
CASSSDRAWVVTTQYF
>TRBJ2-5|TRBD1|-|TRBV23-1|14
TGCGCCAGCAGCCGGGACAGGGGCAAAGAGACCCAGTACTTC
CASSRDRGKETQYF
>TRBJ1-5|-|-|TRBV5-1|15
TGCGCCAGCAGCTTGGATGGAGGGCTCAATCAGCCCCAGCATTTT
CASSLDGGLNQPQHF
>TRBJ2-4|TRBD1|-|TRBV4-1|17
TGCGCCAGCAGCCAGCCGAGGACAGGGAGAGCCAAAAACATTCAGTACTTC
CASSQPRTGRAKNIQYF
>TRBJ1-2|-|-|TRBV7-9|18
TGTGCCAGCAGCCCCAATAAAAGGGGTGAAGGACGCCTCGGTGGCTACACCTTC
CASSPNKRGEGRLGGYTF
>TRBJ2-7|TRBD1|-|TRBV9|15
TGTGCCAGCAGCGTACGCTGGGACAGAGACTACGAGCAGTACTTC
CASSVRWDRDYEQYF
>TRBJ1-1|-|-|TRBV9|17
TGTGCCAGCAGCGTAGGAACTGGGGGCGCTTCGAACACTGAAGCTTTCTTT
CASSVGTGGASNTEAFF
>TRBJ2-7|TRBD1|-|TRBV18|14
TGTGCCAGCTCACAAGGGACAGGGGCCTACGAGCAGTACTTC
CASSQGTGAYEQYF
>TRBJ2-7|-|once|TRBV7-9|14
TGTGCCAGCAGCTTAAAGGCGGGGACCTACGAGCAGTACTTC
CASSLKAGTYEQYF
>TRBJ1-3|TRBD1|once|TRBV10-3|18
TGTGCCATCAGCATCAGACAGGGAAAGCCCTTCTCTGGAAACACCATATATTTT
CAISIRQGKPFSGNTIYF
>TRBJ1-1|-|-|TRBV27|14
TGTGCCAGCAGCCCAGGGTCCTACAACACTGAAGCTTTCTTT
CASSPGSYNTEAFF
>TRBJ1-3|TRBD1|-|TRBV28|15
TGTGCCAGCAGTGTTGACAGGGGCTCTGGAAACACCATATATTTT
CASSVDRGSGNTIYF
>TRBJ1-1|-|-|TRBV6-5|16
TGTGCCAGCAGTTACTCTGGCAGGGTGACGGCCACTGAAGCTTTCTTT
CASSYSGRVTATEAFF
>TRBJ1-2|TRBD1|-|TRBV28|13
TGTGCCAGCAGTTTCGACAGGGGCTATGGCTACACCTTC
CASSFDRGYGYTF
>TRBJ2-5|TRBD2|-|TRBV5-6|14
TGTGCCAGCAGCTCTCGGGGGGGGCAAGAGACCCAGTACTTC
CASSSRGGQETQYF
>TRBJ2-1|TRBD2|-|TRBV25-1|17
TGTGCCAGCAGTGAACCGCCCGGCGGTAGCGGGAGTAATGAGCAGTTCTTC
CASSEPPGGSGSNEQFF
>TRBJ2-7|TRBD1|-|TRBV4-1|17
TGCGCCAGCAGCCAAGATCTGGGCCGGGACAGTATCTACGAGCAGTACTTC
CASSQDLGRDSIYEQYF
>TRBJ2-7|TRBD1|-|TRBV7-8|16
TGTGCCAGCAGCCCTCTGTTTAAGACAGGGGCCTACGAGCAGTACTTC
CASSPLFKTGAYEQYF
>TRBJ2-7|-|-|TRBV30|13
TGTGCCTGCGCCCTATATACGAAACACGAGCAGTACTTC
CACALYTKHEQYF
>TRBJ1-1|-|-|TRBV29-1|14
TGCAGCGTTGAAGATGGGGGCAGGACCACTGAAGCTTTCTTT
CSVEDGGRTTEAFF
>TRBJ2-7|TRBD2|-|TRBV11-3|14
TGTGCCAGCAGTTTGGAGGCGGGAGTGGACGAGCAGTACTTC
CASSLEAGVDEQYF
>TRBJ2-7|-|-|TRBV11-3|17
TGTGCCAGCAGCCGAATCCCCAGGACACTACTAAGCCACGAGCAGTACTTC
CASSRIPRTLLSHEQYF
>TRBJ2-3|-|-|TRBV11-2|18
TGTGCCAGCAGCTTAGTCCCCGAAATAATAACTAGCACAGATACGCAGTATTTT
CASSLVPEIITSTDTQYF
>TRBJ2-1|TRBD2|few|TRBV19|18
TGTGCCAGTAGTATAGGACCCCGGGCCCTCATTCGGGAGGATGAGCAGTTCTTC
CASSIGPRALIREDEQFF
>TRBJ2-2|TRBD2|-|TRBV5-5|16
TGTGCCAGCAGCTTGAGACTAGCGGGAGTCACCGGGGAGCTGTTTTTT
CASSLRLAGVTGELFF
>TRBJ1-4|-|-|TRBV5-1|13
TGCGCCAGCACCCGGGATGTTGATGAAAAACTGTTTTTT
CASTRDVDEKLFF